Following are 24 T cell receptor beta chains from one sample sequenced in a study of control samples from healthy donors and cancer patients. Sequencing was performed with immunoSEQ multiplex PCR; in TCRdb, only in-frame clones are kept and a portion is missing. The sample lists 130,000 to 150,000 clones, about 88% occurring once. The specimen was blood. The receptors derive from a woman in her thirties in good health.

This clone appeared once. The chain joins TRBV5-4 to TRBJ2-2; D is ambiguous. The CDR3 is 13 amino acids. The V gene lost 3 bases and the J gene lost 1 base, with 4 bases spanning the gap. The germline V gene has CDR1 SGHNT and CDR2 YYREEE (reference sequence). The CDR3 is CASSSQNTGELFF. In DNA, the CDR3 is TGTGCCAGCAGCTCTCAGAACACCGGGGAGCTGTTTTTT. The full variable domain, completed using reference TRBV5-4 and TRBJ2-2, is ETGVTQSPTHLIKTRGQQVTLRCSSQSGHNTVSWYQQALGQGPQFIFQYYREEENGRGNFPPRFSGLQFPNYSSELNVNALELDDSALYLCASSSQNTGELFFGEGSRLTVL.

The CDR3 spells CASRPGLAGDPVAKNIQYF. In DNA form, the CDR3 reads TGTGCAAGTCGCCCCGGACTAGCGGGAGATCCCGTAGCCAAAAACATTCAGTACTTC. This chain uses TRBV12-2 with TRBJ2-4; the table's D gene call, TRBD2, was not cross checked with the DNA. TRBV12-2 corresponds to a pseudogene. This CDR3 has 19 residues.

This clone was picked up one time. The chain links TRBV18 to TRBJ1-3; D might be TRBD1 (6 bases). The CDR3 is 15 amino acids. Germline CDR1 KGHSH, CDR2 LQKENI. V dropped 9 bases and J dropped 6 bases, with 21 bases sitting between them. The CDR3 DNA reads as TGTGCCAGGGTAACGGGGGCAGGTGAGGAAAACACCATATATTTT. As protein: CARVTGAGEENTIYF.

This chain links TRBV29-1 with TRBJ1-1; TRBD1 matches 9 bases. V trimming: 5 bases; J trimming: 5 bases; junction bases outside the gene matches: 9. The CDR3 is 14 residues long. Germline loops: CDR1 SQVTM, CDR2 ANQGSEA. The CDR3 DNA sequence: TGCAGCGTTTCCCGGGACAGGGAAATAACTGAAGCTTTCTTT. Protein: CSVSRDREITEAFF. Full variable domain (missing parts from reference TRBV29-1 and TRBJ1-1): SAVISQKPSRDICQRGTSLTIQCQVDSQVTMMFWYRQQPGQSLTLIATANQGSEATYESGFVIDKFPISRPNLTFSTLTVSNMSPEDSSIYLCSVSRDREITEAFFGQGTRLTVV.

The V and J genes are TRBV18 and TRBJ1-1, with 9 bases lining up with TRBD1. This CDR3 region has 17 residues. The germline CDR1 and CDR2 sequences are KGHSH and LQKENI. Unmatched junction bases numbered 19, after V lost 6 bases and J lost 8 bases. The CDR3 sequence: CASSQPGTGKGYVEAFF. Written as DNA, the CDR3 is TGTGCCAGCTCGCAACCCGGGACAGGGAAGGGGTATGTGGAAGCTTTCTTT.

V and J are TRBV4-1 and TRBJ2-7; the D call may be TRBD1 or TRBD2 (5 bases each). The germline gives CDR1 MGHRA, CDR2 YSYEKL. The CDR3 length is 16 residues. V was pared by 0 bases and J by 2 bases, with 14 bases between. The CDR3 region is CASSQDPGPGAYEQYF. The CDR3 coding sequence is TGCGCCAGCAGCCAAGATCCGGGACCCGGGGCCTACGAGCAGTACTTC.

The V and J genes are TRBV2 and TRBJ1-2, with TRBD1 matching 7 bases. Germline trimming cut 6 bases from V and 8 bases from J; bases unmatched to any gene: 12. This CDR3 spans 14 amino acids. Germline V lookup: CDR1 SNHLY, CDR2 FYNNEI. The CDR3 DNA follows: TGTGCCAGCAGATGGTTGGCAGGGGGGTCCGGCTACACCTTC. Translating it yields CASRWLAGGSGYTF.

The chain couples TRBV6-1 to TRBJ2-2; TRBD1 or TRBD2 may be the D gene (5 bases each). Looked up from germline, CDR1 is MNHNS and CDR2 is SASEGT. The CDR3 is 16 residues long. Trimming took off 4 bases at V and 7 bases at J, with 19 bases between the two ends. This CDR3 reads CASSGDWPRDGGELFF. CDR3 in DNA: TGTGCCAGCAGTGGGGATTGGCCCAGGGACGGCGGGGAGCTGTTTTTT.

The rearrangement uses TRBV5-1 and TRBJ2-7; D perhaps matches TRBD1 (5 bases). This CDR3 is 16 amino acids long. Trimming left V 0 bases short and J 3 bases short, with 16 bases between. Germline loops: CDR1 SGHRS, CDR2 YFSETQ. CDR3 coding DNA: TGCGCCAGCAGCTTGGGGACACCGGAAAACCACTACGAGCAGTACTTC. It encodes CASSLGTPENHYEQYF.

The chain couples TRBV12-3 or TRBV12-4 to TRBJ1-2, with D uncertain. V lost 2 bases and J lost 0, with 4 bases in between. This CDR3 contains 13 residues. The CDR3 region has the DNA TGTGCCAGCAGTTTACTCACTAACTATGGCTACACCTTC. This gives the protein CASSLLTNYGYTF.

This sequence joins TRBV7-8 and TRBJ1-4; the D is unclear. This CDR3 comprises 13 residues. V dropped 1 base and J dropped 7 bases, with 7 bases sitting between them. CDR1 and CDR2 from the germline V gene are SGHVS and FQNEAQ. CDR3 residues: CASSLGFAEKLFF. The CDR3 nucleotides are TGTGCCAGCAGCTTAGGGTTTGCTGAAAAACTGTTTTTT.

This sequence joins TRBV18 and TRBJ1-6; 9 bases agree with TRBD1. The CDR3 is 15 residues long. Trimming cost V 4 bases and J 8 bases; bases outside gene matches: 6. Germline assignment: CDR1 KGHSH and CDR2 LQKENI. In DNA form, the CDR3 reads TGTGCCAGCTCACTACTCCGGGACAGGGATTCACCCCTCCACTTT. Translated: CASSLLRDRDSPLHF.

The CDR3 coding sequence is TGTGCCAGCAGCCCGAGACTAGCGGGAGGTTGGGACGAGCAGTACTTC. Translating it yields CASSPRLAGGWDEQYF. The gene calls are TRBV7-6 and TRBJ2-7; 13 bases line up with TRBD2. The V gene end was trimmed by 5 bases and the J gene end by 5 bases; junction bases not matched to a gene: 9. This CDR3 comprises 16 residues. The V gene's germline CDR1 is SGHVS and CDR2 FNYEAQ.

This chain links TRBV30 with TRBJ1-1; 11 bases line up with TRBD1. The V gene end was trimmed by 2 bases and the J gene end by 7 bases; junction bases not matched to a gene: 6. Germline V gives CDR1 GTSNPN, CDR2 SVGIG (reference sequence). The CDR3 sequence is 14 residues long. DNA for the CDR3: TGTGCCTGGAGTCCAGGACAGGGGGCGGATGAAGCTTTCTTT. Amino acids: CAWSPGQGADEAFF.

The genes are TRBV2 and TRBJ2-1; 10 bases fit TRBD2. The germline gives CDR1 SNHLY, CDR2 FYNNEI. V dropped 6 bases and J dropped 8; count of bases not matched to a gene: 7. This CDR3 has 14 residues. The CDR3 DNA reads TGTGCCAGCAGGACCGGGACTAGCGATCATGAGCAGTTCTTC. Its protein is CASRTGTSDHEQFF.

V is TRBV7-6 and J is TRBJ2-1, with 13 bases that match TRBD2. V was clipped by 3 bases and J by 7 bases; unmatched bases: 15. Germline lookup yields CDR1 SGHVS and CDR2 FNYEAQ. The CDR3 consists of 19 residues. The DNA for the CDR3 is TGTGCCAGCAGCTTCCCGGGGAGAGGACTAGCGGGAGCCCCAAATGAGCAGTTCTTC. Its protein is CASSFPGRGLAGAPNEQFF.

In this sample, this clone turned up once. The V call is TRBV18, the J call TRBJ2-5, with TRBD2 matching over 8 bases. Germline V gives CDR1 KGHSH, CDR2 LQKENI. The CDR3 is 16 residues long. V dropped 4 bases and J dropped 5; count of bases not matched to a gene: 12. CDR3 DNA: TGTGCCAGCTCACGAGGGACAAGCGGGAGTGTGGAGACCCAGTACTTC. Its protein product is CASSRGTSGSVETQYF.

This rearrangement joins TRBV5-4 to TRBJ2-7; 8 nucleotides agree with TRBD2. Per germline, CDR1 SGHNT and CDR2 YYREEE (reference sequence). CDR3 length: 17 residues. J gave up 6 bases and V 4 bases, and 18 bases lay outside the gene matches. CDR3 protein: CASSVGTSGTRSVEQYF. As DNA, the CDR3 is TGTGCCAGCAGCGTCGGGACGTCCGGGACTAGATCCGTCGAGCAGTACTTC.

This clone was picked up a small number of times. The genes are TRBV30 and TRBJ1-1, with D hard to call. CDR3 length equals 12 residues. CDR1 GTSNPN and CDR2 SVGIG come from the germline V gene (reference sequence). V dropped 0 bases and J dropped 6 bases, with 8 bases sitting between them. The CDR3 DNA reads as TGTGCCTGGAGTGTAGGCGTTCCTGAAGCTTTCTTT. This gives the protein CAWSVGVPEAFF.

The rearrangement uses TRBV2 and TRBJ2-7; TRBD1 agrees at 9 bases. The germline CDR1 and CDR2 sequences are SNHLY and FYNNEI. CDR3 length: 12 residues. The V segment lost 7 bases and the J segment 7 bases; nucleotides outside the gene matches: 5. The CDR3 DNA follows: TGTGCCAGCAAAGACAGGGGGTGGGAGCAGTACTTC. This sequence encodes CASKDRGWEQYF.

This clone was recorded only once. The CDR3 DNA reads as TGTGCCAGCAGCGGCGGGACAGGAATTGAAAAACTGTTTTTT. Its translation is CASSGGTGIEKLFF. This chain joins TRBV9 and TRBJ1-4, with 8 bases aligning to TRBD1. V lost 3 bases to trimming and J lost 7 bases; unmatched junction nucleotides: 5. Germline CDR1 reads SGDLS; CDR2 reads YYNGEE. This CDR3 has 14 residues.

This chain joins TRBV5-4 and TRBJ2-7; D unresolved. The CDR3 totals 12 residues. The V and J ends lost 3 bases and 4 bases respectively, with 8 bases between them. Germline V gene lookup returns CDR1 SGHNT and CDR2 YYREEE (reference sequence). CDR3 region: CASSWNLYEQYF. Written as DNA, the CDR3 is TGTGCCAGCAGCTGGAACCTTTACGAGCAGTACTTC.

This clone appeared a single time. The chain couples TRBV5-6 to TRBJ2-1, with D maybe TRBD2 (6 bases). The CDR3 extends over 15 amino acids. Germline-derived CDR1 and CDR2 are SGHDT and YYEEEE. V was trimmed by 4 bases and J by 2 bases, leaving 13 bases between them. CDR3 sequence: CASSPDRGTYNEQFF. CDR3 nucleotide sequence: TGTGCCAGCAGCCCGGACCGGGGGACCTACAATGAGCAGTTCTTC. Based on the CDR3 plus reference TRBV5-6 and TRBJ2-1, the full variable domain is DAGVTQSPTHLIKTRGQQVTLRCSPKSGHDTVSWYQQALGQGPQFIFQYYEEEERQRGNFPDRFSGHQFPNYSSELNVNALLLGDSALYLCASSPDRGTYNEQFFGPGTRLTVL.

The V call is TRBV10-1, the J call TRBJ1-3; a possible D gene is TRBD1 (6 bases). CDR1 and CDR2 from the germline V gene are WNHNN and SYGVQD (reference sequence). This CDR3 is 13 amino acids long. Trimming pared 6 bases from V and 0 bases from J, leaving 6 bases between. The CDR3 sequence: CASRDSSGNTIYF. CDR3 sequence (DNA): TGCGCCAGCAGGGACAGCTCTGGAAACACCATATATTTT.